This T cell receptor beta chain was retrieved from a study of PD-1 blockade in classical Hodgkin lymphoma. Only in-frame clones appear in the TCRdb table, and some are missing; sequencing was by immunoSEQ multiplex PCR. The sample shows approximately 21,000 clones, 60% to 75% of them seen only once. The germline V and J ends were trimmed by 1 base and 4 bases, with 8 bases remaining between them. Germline V lookup: CDR1 SGHAT, CDR2 FQNNGV. The CDR3 sequence is 13 residues long. Time point given: cycle 4 day 1 (C4D1), after 6 weeks of nivolumab. All patients experienced relapse after autologous stem cell transplantation, and brentuximab vedotin exposure was variable.

The receptor comes from a human donor with classical Hodgkin lymphoma. The V gene is TRBV11-2, the J gene TRBJ2-7, with D possibly being TRBD1 (5 bases). The input for sequencing was peripheral blood mononuclear cells (PBMCs), taken before the fourth cycle of nivolumab. CDR3 in amino acids: CASSLGQNYEQYF. DNA for the CDR3: TGTGCCAGCAGCTTAGGACAGAATTACGAGCAGTACTTC. Based on the CDR3 plus reference TRBV11-2 and TRBJ2-7, the full variable domain is EAGVAQSPRYKIIEKRQSVAFWCNPISGHATLYWYQQILGQGPKLLIQFQNNGVVDDSQLPKDRFSAERLKGVDSTLKIQPAKLEDSAVYLCASSLGQNYEQYFGPGTRLTVT.